This TCR beta chain came from a study of blood T cell repertoires in COVID-19 (dated by TCRdb to between 2020 and 2021). With respect to the entire study: Samples from collaborators originated in the United States, Italy and Spain and spanned both the acute and convalescent phases of COVID-19. The dataset comprised deeply sampled blood TCRbeta repertoires from subjects exposed to, actively infected with, or recovered from COVID-19. The material from the prospective study consisted of cDNA or gDNA derived from T cells, B-cell-depleted T cells, or PBMCs. The repertoires were released in a freely available public database intended as a resource for research on the immune response to SARS-CoV-2. Where available, HLA class I and class II types were taken from metadata supplied by the sample provider and were not determined by assay-based typing. Nearly every sample came with metadata listing a de-identified subject ID, COVID-19 status, age in years and sex. The samples were drawn from the first 160 participants of the ongoing ImmuneRACE study and from 950 to 1,500 subjects provided by 6 global collaborators. The investigation overall reported the following: How much clinical and demographic metadata was included differed by source and by participant, and the metadata was provided uncurated.

The immunoSEQ Assay, a bias-controlled multiplex PCR, was used to amplify TCRbeta CDR3 regions from genomic DNA. The study's own analysis went as follows. Nucleated cell counts per sample were estimated from amplification of reference gene primers within the assay. To quantify the absolute abundance of each unique TCRbeta CDR3 rearrangement, sequence reads were collapsed and filtered. For each sample, productive Simpson clonality was calculated as the square root of Simpson's diversity index across productive rearrangements. The table comes from immuneACCESS by way of TCRdb, which keeps in-frame sequences with V and J called. Part of the clones is missing from these tables; in studies checked, under half for an unresolved V gene and the rest for unknown reasons. The D gene and trimming were derived from the DNA, and the V and J assignments and clone size from that table. This sample lists some 460,000 clones; around 89% were detected once. The leading ten clones occupy around 4.5% of the sample.

The collaborating institutions used their own protocols to collect whole blood in K2EDTA tubes. For TCRbeta analysis, collaborator samples were shipped as frozen whole blood, as isolated PBMCs, or as DNA extracted from either sample type. From the cysteine through the phenylalanine, the CDR3 covers 15 amino acids. Only the CDR3 DNA is retained, 45 bases long and in frame from the first base. The germline V gene specifies MGHRA as CDR1 and YSYEKL as CDR2. For this chain, trimming is 4 bases at the V end and 9 bases at the J end, and the number of junction bases without a gene match is 12. About this clone: This clone's antigen is unknown. No much larger clone exists at a distance of one base, and base qualities are not known.

This chain joins TRBV4-1 to TRBJ2-1; 7 bases in the junction line up with TRBD1. The specimen was peripheral blood. The sequence came from a woman between 25 and 40 years old with acute or convalescent COVID-19. The CDR3 reads as follows: CASSPGGIPGGEQFF. Read as DNA, the sequence is TGCGCCAGCAGCCCAGGGGGTATTCCTGGGGGTGAGCAGTTCTTC.